This T cell receptor (beta chain) derives from a study of shared clonotypes between healthy human individuals. As defined, naive CD8 cells were CD45RO-negative and positively selected for CCR7, with terminally differentiated effector memory CD45RA+ cells excluded. Germline V gives CDR1 GTSNPN, CDR2 SVGIG (reference sequence). This CDR3 comprises 12 residues. Trimming removed 1 base from V and 8 bases from J, with 11 bases in between. The assay was immunoSEQ multiplex PCR, and TCRdb's table has in-frame clones only and misses some. The sample records about 800,000 clones, roughly 96% being singletons.

This clonotype was sampled from a man aged 30 to 39 in good health. The chain combines TRBV30 with TRBJ1-2; no clear D gene. The sample was naive CD8+ T cells sorted from blood. CDR3 sequence reads: CAWSGGLEGYTF. The CDR3 bases are TGTGCCTGGAGTGGTGGACTGGAGGGCTACACCTTC.